This TCR beta chain emerged from a study of shared clonotypes between healthy human individuals. For this clone: The same CDR3 also results from other DNA sequences found in this sample.

Libraries were prepared by immunoSEQ multiplex PCR; TCRdb keeps only in-frame clonotypes and omits some of them. In the table there are 2 million to 2.5 million clones, under 95% of which are singletons. CDR1 and CDR2 (germline): SGHDT, YYEEEE. The V end lost 2 bases, the J end lost 4 bases, and 8 bases lay between the germline ends. The CDR3 is 13 residues long. The sample was naive CD4+ T cells from PBMCs. Subset reported: CD45RA+ positively selected. This chain uses TRBV5-6 with TRBJ2-3; D is tentatively TRBD1 or TRBD2 (5 bases each). This receptor was obtained from a man younger than 35 in good health. Some clones in this sample may be carry-over from other donors' samples. The CDR3 bases are TGTGCCAGCAGCTTAAGGGACGCAGATACGCAGTATTTT. Translated: CASSLRDADTQYF.